This TCR beta chain derives from a study of blood T cells in healthy people across ages (dated by TCRdb to between 2014 and 2017). Some background on the complete study: In model experiments, template switching captured about one uniquely barcoded TCR beta cDNA molecule for every two T cells. Age-related changes in TCR beta repertoire diversity were measured in the study by deep sequencing normalized with unique cDNA molecular identifiers. Four age groups were formed from the donors: young (average about 15 years), middle-aged (approximately 40), aged (about 62) and long-lived (about 75). To avoid experimental bias, donors of different ages were randomly spread across the sequencing lanes. Two additional independent replicas of 1 million unique cDNA reads from the same blood draw were analyzed for two donors (one aged 18 to 30 and one aged 80 or older).

For CDR1 and CDR2, the germline V gene lists MGHDK and SYGVNS. The CDR3 goes from the cysteine to the phenylalanine over 17 residues. Of all the DNA, just the CDR3 is kept, 51 bases in frame from base 1. V trim: 4 bases; J trim: 0 bases; unmatched bases: 4. General conclusions and limits of the study: As age increased, observed TCR beta diversity per million T cells dropped in a roughly linear way, and a significant reduction was already evident by age around 41. Estimates of total diversity based on one million sequenced T cells were considered lower bounds and underestimates. Observed TCR beta diversity correlated strongly with the percentage of naive T cells measured by flow cytometry. Because the CMV infection status of the donors was unknown, age-related changes in expanded clonotypes may potentially have been confounded. Compared with the aged group, more naive CD4+ T cells, fewer expanded clones and increased TCR diversity were shown by the long-lived group, suggesting age selection. Since profiling was done on bulk unsorted PBMCs, naive and antigen-experienced compartments could not be conclusively compared.

This clonotype was detected once. Its antigen is not yet known. Per-nucleotide qualities are absent, and no much larger clonotype sits a single base away. The protocol used for the library was 5' RACE. Data came from an Illumina HiSeq 2500. A second PCR of roughly 7 to 11 cycles was run with a J-beta primer mix and a sample-barcoded 5' primer. A template-switch 5' adaptor carrying 12 random nucleotides introduced a unique molecular identifier onto each TCR beta cDNA molecule. Each sample yielded at least 2.5 million CDR3-containing paired-end reads. All of the RNA was converted into first-strand cDNA using the Mint cDNA synthesis kit, with a TRBC-specific oligonucleotide serving as the primer. Following uracil-DNA glycosylase treatment, all cDNA underwent a first 18-cycle PCR with the universal primers M1SS and BC2_uni_R. Regarding the original processing steps: For normalization, 1 million high-quality reads, each with a distinct molecular identifier, were randomly selected from each sample. Reads with shared molecular identifiers were discarded instead of being binned into consensus sequences. MiTCR, run with a Q25 quality threshold and the strictest error-elimination algorithm, handled CDR3 identification, clonotype clustering and error correction. A nonparametric unseen species model with Euler transformation was used to estimate a lower bound on total TCR beta diversity. Starting from the raw public reads, TCRdb applied fastp trimming at Q25, assembled clones with MiXCR and retained in-frame beta chains. One record per CDR3 amino acid sequence lists the most common genes and DNA. These V and J calls rely on TCRdb rather than the paper's analysis. This sample lists roughly 2 million distinct CDR3 sequences; 49% were detected once. The ten most abundant clones make up roughly 2.1% of the sample.

Donors were 30 to 45 systemically healthy Caucasian individuals from Russia aged roughly 6 to 100 years. Ten milliliters of peripheral blood were collected from each donor into EDTA-treated Vacutainer tubes. PBMCs were isolated by Ficoll-Paque density-gradient centrifugation, with at least 6.5 million obtained per sample. Total RNA was extracted from PBMCs with Trizol reagent, with at least 5.5 micrograms obtained per sample. The percentages of naive CD45RAhigh/CD27high T cells were determined by flow cytometry on a PBMC aliquot from every donor. This chain is built from TRBV25-1 and TRBJ2-3, and 13 junction bases match TRBD2. Material: blood. The TCR sequence derives from a woman between 35 and 50 years old in good health. The CDR3 amino acid sequence is: CASSGRTSGGSTDTQYF. The DNA reads as follows: TGTGCCAGCAGTGGAAGGACTAGCGGGGGTAGCACAGATACGCAGTATTTT.